One sample yielded the 23 T cell receptor beta chains listed below, sequenced in a study of brain T cells in children with intractable seizures. Sequencing used immunoSEQ multiplex PCR; TCRdb keeps in-frame clones, though not all of them. This repertoire shows approximately 44,000 clones, about 93% found once; its top ten account for roughly 6.3%. This sample comprised peripheral blood, obtained at surgery. These receptors came from a girl aged 2 to 10 with tuberous sclerosis and intractable seizures.

V gene TRBV4-1 combines with J gene TRBJ2-7; 10 bases match TRBD1. The CDR3 sequence is 16 residues long. CDR1 is MGHRA and CDR2 is YSYEKL in the germline V gene. Losses at the gene ends were 0 bases for V and 7 bases for J; bases not matched to a gene: 9. CDR3 amino acids: CASSQDRQGALGEQYF. The CDR3 nucleotides are TGCGCCAGCAGCCAAGATCGACAGGGGGCGTTGGGGGAGCAGTACTTC.

The chain employs TRBV6-5 and TRBJ1-5, with D perhaps TRBD1 (5 bases). The CDR3 has 14 amino acids. In germline, CDR1 is MNHEY, CDR2 SVGAGI. V gave up 6 bases and J gave up 2 bases, with 11 bases separating them. The CDR3 DNA reads TGTGCCAGCAGCCTTCAGGGAGGCAATCAGCCCCAGCATTTT. Translation: CASSLQGGNQPQHF.

CDR3 region: CATQTGLAEAFF. For the CDR3, the DNA is TGTGCCACCCAAACAGGGCTGGCTGAAGCTTTCTTT. This rearrangement joins TRBV19 to TRBJ1-1, with a possible D match to TRBD1 (6 bases). Germline CDR1 LNHDA, CDR2 SQIVND (reference sequence). The CDR3 is 12 residues long. Trimming left V 10 bases short and J 6 bases short, with 15 bases between.

The chain couples TRBV7-9 to TRBJ1-6; D is undetermined. CDR1 is SEHNR and CDR2 is FQNEAQ in the germline V gene (reference sequence). Trimming took off 1 base at V and 9 bases at J, with 10 bases between the two ends. The CDR3 runs 14 residues. CDR3 in amino acids: CASSLDTVRSPLHF. As DNA, the CDR3 is TGTGCCAGCAGCTTAGACACCGTTCGTTCACCCCTCCACTTT.

The rearrangement links TRBV6-6 to TRBJ2-3; D might be TRBD1 (5 bases). The CDR3 spans 13 residues. CDR1 is MNHNY, CDR2 SVGAGI, per germline (reference sequence). V gave up 1 base and J gave up 6 bases, with 8 bases separating them. DNA of the CDR3: TGTGCCAGCAGTTACTTTGGGGCGGATACGCAGTATTTT. Amino acids: CASSYFGADTQYF.

The rearrangement uses TRBV5-6 and TRBJ2-2, with unresolved D. Germline V gene sequence: CDR1 SGHDT, CDR2 YYEEEE. The V end lost 0 bases, the J end lost 6 bases, and 9 bases lay between the germline ends. The length of the CDR3 is 14 residues. In nucleotides, the CDR3 is TGTGCCAGCAGCTTGGAAGGGATTCCCGGGGAGCTGTTTTTT. Its translation: CASSLEGIPGELFF.

Only a few counts were recorded for this clone. The chain recombines TRBV12-3 or TRBV12-4 with TRBJ1-1; D gene uncertain. CDR3 size: 11 residues. Between the trimmed V and J ends, which lost 0 bases and 11 bases, there was a span of 7 bases. Here the CDR3 reads CASSLAGRAFF. CDR3 sequence (DNA): TGTGCCAGCAGTTTAGCCGGGCGGGCTTTCTTT.

V is TRBV6-5 and J is TRBJ1-2; 11 bases agree with TRBD1. V lost 7 bases, J lost 8 bases, and 6 bases stayed unmatched. Germline V lookup: CDR1 MNHEY, CDR2 SVGAGI. The CDR3 consists of 13 residues. CDR3 region: CASIGQGARGYTF. CDR3 nucleotide sequence: TGTGCCAGCATCGGACAGGGGGCTCGAGGCTACACCTTC.

The V and J genes are TRBV6-5 and TRBJ1-4; TRBD1 matches 7 bases. Germline V gives CDR1 MNHEY, CDR2 SVGAGI. The CDR3 length is 14 residues. V gave up 6 bases and J gave up 5 bases; unmatched junction bases: 6. The CDR3 protein is CASREDRLNEKLFF. In DNA, the CDR3 is TGTGCCAGCAGGGAGGACAGGCTGAATGAAAAACTGTTTTTT.

In DNA form, the CDR3 reads TGTGCCAGCTCACCCCTTGGCCAGGTAGCCAAAAACATTCAGTACTTC. Translation: CASSPLGQVAKNIQYF. The chain is built from TRBV18 and TRBJ2-4; D is ambiguous. V was clipped by 3 bases and J by 0 bases, with 12 bases between them. The CDR3 has 16 amino acids. Germline assignment: CDR1 KGHSH and CDR2 LQKENI.

The chain carries TRBV6-5 and TRBJ2-4; D possibly corresponds to TRBD2 (5 bases). The V end was cut by 5 bases, the J end by 0 bases, with 8 bases between. The CDR3 consists of 14 residues. Germline V gene sequence: CDR1 MNHEY, CDR2 SVGAGI. The CDR3 protein is CASSRGLAKNIQYF. For the CDR3, the DNA is TGTGCCAGCAGTCGCGGACTAGCCAAAAACATTCAGTACTTC.

This clone occurred a few times. The chain links TRBV19 to TRBJ1-2; TRBD1 might be the D (5 bases). The germline CDR1 and CDR2 sequences are LNHDA and SQIVND (reference sequence). The CDR3 sequence is 18 residues long. V was cut by 4 bases and J by 0 bases, with 21 bases left in between. CDR3 coding DNA: TGTGCCAGTAGTACCCGTGGACAAGTAAAGGAGACTAACTATGGCTACACCTTC. As protein: CASSTRGQVKETNYGYTF.

The V gene is TRBV11-2, the J gene TRBJ1-1; D not certain. The CDR3 runs to 14 residues. Per the germline V gene, CDR1 is SGHAT and CDR2 is FQNNGV. Trimming took 0 bases from V and 11 from J, leaving 16 bases between them. CDR3 sequence: CASSLEGSVPGAFF. The DNA of the CDR3 is TGTGCCAGCAGCTTAGAAGGCAGTGTCCCGGGGGCTTTCTTT.

The genes are TRBV6-5 and TRBJ2-5, with D unresolved. The V end lost 1 base, the J end lost 5 bases, and 8 bases lay between the germline ends. This CDR3 has 13 residues. Germline V gives CDR1 MNHEY, CDR2 SVGAGI. This CDR3 is CASSYLGVETQYF. The CDR3 nucleotides are TGTGCCAGCAGTTACTTGGGTGTGGAGACCCAGTACTTC.

The rearrangement links TRBV5-1 to TRBJ1-2, with 9 bases lining up with TRBD1. The CDR3 is 17 amino acids. After removal of 1 base from V and 2 bases from J, the junction contained 9 bases not matched to a gene. Germline CDR1 is SGHRS and CDR2 is YFSETQ. The CDR3 DNA reads TGCGCCAGCAGCTTGCCACCGAACAGGGGGCGAAACTATGGCTACACCTTC. It encodes CASSLPPNRGRNYGYTF.

This clone has a handful of counts. The chain combines TRBV5-1 with TRBJ1-2; D may be TRBD1 (6 bases). Germline assignment: CDR1 SGHRS and CDR2 YFSETQ. Trimming took 4 bases from V and 3 from J, leaving 22 bases between them. The CDR3 runs 17 residues. This CDR3 is CASSGDLLTGYDYGYTF. CDR3 nucleotide sequence: TGCGCCAGCAGCGGAGACTTATTAACAGGGTACGACTATGGCTACACCTTC.

This clone was counted between two and nine times. V gene TRBV4-1 combines with J gene TRBJ1-1, with D maybe TRBD1 (6 bases). The germline CDR1 and CDR2 sequences are MGHRA and YSYEKL. This CDR3 has 15 amino acids. Trimming stripped 3 bases from V and 1 base from J, with 12 bases between. The CDR3 region is CASSHPGHTNTEAFF. In DNA, the CDR3 is TGCGCCAGCAGCCATCCGGGACACACGAACACTGAAGCTTTCTTT.

V gene TRBV6-4 combines with J gene TRBJ1-6; D gene ambiguous. The germline gives CDR1 MRHNA, CDR2 SNTAGT. The CDR3 loop spans 14 amino acids. V lost 2 bases and J lost 5, with 7 bases in between. CDR3 sequence (DNA): TGTGCCAGCAGTGACAGGGATAATAATTCACCCCTCCACTTT. Translation: CASSDRDNNSPLHF.

The chain uses TRBV6-1 and TRBJ2-5; D is possibly TRBD1 (5 bases). Trimming stripped 3 bases from V and 5 bases from J, with 10 bases between. The CDR3 sequence is 13 residues long. Germline lookup yields CDR1 MNHNS and CDR2 SASEGT. Here the CDR3 reads CASSESGWETQYF. The CDR3 DNA reads as TGTGCCAGCAGTGAGTCAGGGTGGGAGACCCAGTACTTC.

This chain connects TRBV19 to TRBJ1-5, with 9 bases matching TRBD1. V dropped 5 bases and J dropped 2; count of bases not matched to a gene: 13. Germline values: CDR1 LNHDA, CDR2 SQIVND (reference sequence). This CDR3 contains 18 residues. The CDR3 nucleotides read TGTGCCAGTAGTTCAGGGTCGGGACAGGGTTTTCGCAATCAGCCCCAGCATTTT. Amino acid sequence: CASSSGSGQGFRNQPQHF.

This rearrangement joins TRBV12-3 or TRBV12-4 to TRBJ1-2; D is undetermined. V dropped 4 bases and J dropped 4 bases, with 7 bases sitting between them. The CDR3 extends over 12 amino acids. The CDR3 here is CASSSQTYGYTF. The CDR3, as DNA: TGTGCCAGCAGTTCCCAAACCTATGGCTACACCTTC.

J is TRBJ2-2 and V is TRBV5-1, with TRBD2 matching 7 bases. The V gene's germline CDR1 is SGHRS and CDR2 YFSETQ. Unmatched junction bases numbered 12, after V lost 3 bases and J lost 7 bases. This CDR3 region has 16 residues. CDR3 protein: CASSSQGLRGNGELFF. The CDR3 DNA reads as TGCGCCAGCAGCTCCCAGGGTTTGCGGGGGAACGGGGAGCTGTTTTTT.

This clone appeared a single time. This chain joins TRBV9 and TRBJ1-2; D not certain. Trimming took off 0 bases at V and 2 bases at J, with 8 bases between the two ends. Germline V gives CDR1 SGDLS, CDR2 YYNGEE. The CDR3 has 14 residues. CDR3 amino acids: CASSVGSSNYGYTF. CDR3 coding DNA: TGTGCCAGCAGCGTAGGTAGCAGCAACTATGGCTACACCTTC.